The entry below gives a single TCR beta chain sequence along with its context. The antigen remains unidentified. The data were obtained in a study of blood T cells in healthy people across ages. The V gene end was trimmed by 5 bases and the J gene end by 9 bases; junction bases not matched to a gene: 10. Germline V gene data show CDR1 as MNHEY and CDR2 as SMNVEV (reference sequence). This CDR3 has 15 residues. Together with a sample-barcoded 5' primer, a J-beta primer mix was included in a second PCR lasting roughly 6 to 12 cycles. TCRdb passed the 5' RACE reads through MiXCR, listing each CDR3 protein once. Here the sample spans about 800,000 distinct CDR3 sequences, nearly 60% being singletons. General study results and limits: Researchers judged that diversity estimates from one million T cells fell short of true values.

The sequenced material came from blood. The V and J genes are TRBV27 and TRBJ2-1; 10 bases line up with TRBD1. This receptor was identified in a man aged 30 to 39 in good health. CDR3 nucleotide sequence: TGTGCCAGCAGTGTCCCCGGGACAGGGGAGGTTGAGCAGTTCTTC. Protein sequence: CASSVPGTGEVEQFF.